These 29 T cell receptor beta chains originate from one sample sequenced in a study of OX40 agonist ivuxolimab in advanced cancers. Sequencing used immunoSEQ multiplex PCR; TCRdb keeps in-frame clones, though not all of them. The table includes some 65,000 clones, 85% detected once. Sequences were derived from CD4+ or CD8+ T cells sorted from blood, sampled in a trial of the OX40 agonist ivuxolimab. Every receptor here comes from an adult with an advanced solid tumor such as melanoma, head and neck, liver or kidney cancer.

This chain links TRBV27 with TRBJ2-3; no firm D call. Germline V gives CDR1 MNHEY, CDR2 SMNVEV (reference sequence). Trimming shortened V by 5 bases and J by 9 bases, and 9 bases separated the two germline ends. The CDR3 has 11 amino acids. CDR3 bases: TGTGCCAGCAGTACCTTCGGGACGCAGTATTTT. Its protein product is CASSTFGTQYF.

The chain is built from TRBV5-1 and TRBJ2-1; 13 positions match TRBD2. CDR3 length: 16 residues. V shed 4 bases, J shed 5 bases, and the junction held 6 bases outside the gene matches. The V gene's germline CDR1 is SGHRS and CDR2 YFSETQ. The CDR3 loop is CASSSKLAGGNNEQFF. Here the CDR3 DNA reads TGCGCCAGCAGCAGTAAACTAGCGGGGGGGAACAATGAGCAGTTCTTC.

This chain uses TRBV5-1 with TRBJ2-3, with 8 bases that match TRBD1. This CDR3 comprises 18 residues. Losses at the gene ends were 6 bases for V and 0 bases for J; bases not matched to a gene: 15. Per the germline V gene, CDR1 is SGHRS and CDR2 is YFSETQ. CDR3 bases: TGCGCCAGCACCTCATTCAGGGGGCAAGGGACTAGCACAGATACGCAGTATTTT. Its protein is CASTSFRGQGTSTDTQYF.

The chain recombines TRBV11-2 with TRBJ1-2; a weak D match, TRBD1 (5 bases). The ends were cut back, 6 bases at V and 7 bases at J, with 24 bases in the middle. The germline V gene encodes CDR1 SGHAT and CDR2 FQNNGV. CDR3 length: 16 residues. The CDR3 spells CASSLRAGHLLGGYTF. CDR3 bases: TGTGCCAGCAGTCTTAGGGCCGGACACCTCCTCGGTGGCTACACCTTC.

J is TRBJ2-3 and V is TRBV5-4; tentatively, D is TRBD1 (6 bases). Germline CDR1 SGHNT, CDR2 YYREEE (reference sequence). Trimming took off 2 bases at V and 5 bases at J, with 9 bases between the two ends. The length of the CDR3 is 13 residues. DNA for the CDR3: TGTGCCAGCAGCTTCACAGGGCGAGATACGCAGTATTTT. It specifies CASSFTGRDTQYF.

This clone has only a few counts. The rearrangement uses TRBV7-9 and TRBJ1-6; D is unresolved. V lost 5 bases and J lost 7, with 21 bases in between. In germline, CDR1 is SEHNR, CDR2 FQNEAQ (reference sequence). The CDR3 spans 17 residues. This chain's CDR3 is CASSLATGPGGNSPLHF. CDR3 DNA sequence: TGTGCCAGCAGCCTCGCAACGGGCCCGGGTGGGAATTCACCCCTCCACTTT.

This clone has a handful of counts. The CDR3: CASSMAGNTIYF. The CDR3 nucleotides read TGTGCCAGTAGTATGGCGGGAAACACCATATATTTT. This chain links TRBV19 with TRBJ1-3; D not resolved. Deletions cut 3 bases from V and 4 bases from J, with 4 bases between. The CDR3 runs 12 residues. CDR1 is LNHDA, CDR2 SQIVND, per germline (reference sequence).

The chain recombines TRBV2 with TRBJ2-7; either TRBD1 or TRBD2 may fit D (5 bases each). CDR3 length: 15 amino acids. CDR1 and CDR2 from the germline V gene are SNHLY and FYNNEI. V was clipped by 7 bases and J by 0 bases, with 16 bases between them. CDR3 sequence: CASTVRDLPSYEQYF. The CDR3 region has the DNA TGTGCCAGCACTGTACGGGACCTTCCCTCCTACGAGCAGTACTTC.

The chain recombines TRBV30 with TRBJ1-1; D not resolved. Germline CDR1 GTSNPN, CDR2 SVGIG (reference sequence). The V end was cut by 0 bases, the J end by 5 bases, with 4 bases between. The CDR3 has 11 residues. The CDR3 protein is CAWSVETEAFF. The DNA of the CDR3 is TGTGCCTGGAGTGTGGAGACTGAAGCTTTCTTT.

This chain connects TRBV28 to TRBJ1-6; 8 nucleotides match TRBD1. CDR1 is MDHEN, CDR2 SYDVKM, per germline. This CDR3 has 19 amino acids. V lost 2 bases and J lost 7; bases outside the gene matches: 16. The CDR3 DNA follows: TGTGCCAGCAGTTTACCGTCGTTTTCCGGACAGGGTGGCAATTCACCCCTCCACTTT. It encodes CASSLPSFSGQGGNSPLHF. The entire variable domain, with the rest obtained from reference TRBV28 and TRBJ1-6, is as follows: DVKVTQSSRYLVKRTGEKVFLECVQDMDHENMFWYRQDPGLGLRLIYFSYDVKMKEKGDIPEGYSVSREKKERFSLILESASTNQTSMYLCASSLPSFSGQGGNSPLHFGNGTRLTVT.

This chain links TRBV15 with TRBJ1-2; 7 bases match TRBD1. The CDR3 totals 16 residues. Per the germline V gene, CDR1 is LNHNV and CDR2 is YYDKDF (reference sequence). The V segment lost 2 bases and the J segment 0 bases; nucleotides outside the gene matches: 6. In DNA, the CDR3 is TGTGCCACCAGCAGACCGGGACAGCCAGCTAACTATGGCTACACCTTC. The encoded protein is CATSRPGQPANYGYTF. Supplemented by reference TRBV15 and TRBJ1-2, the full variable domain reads DAMVIQNPRYQVTQFGKPVTLSCSQTLNHNVMYWYQQKSSQAPKLLFHYYDKDFNNEADTPDNFQSRRPNTSFCFLDIRSPGLGDTAMYLCATSRPGQPANYGYTFGSGTRLTVV.

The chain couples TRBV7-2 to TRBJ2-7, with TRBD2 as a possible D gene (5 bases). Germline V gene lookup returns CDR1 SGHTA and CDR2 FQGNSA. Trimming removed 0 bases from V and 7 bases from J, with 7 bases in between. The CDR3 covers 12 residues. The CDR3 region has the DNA TGTGCCAGCAGCTTAGCCGGGATTGAGCAGTACTTC. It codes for CASSLAGIEQYF.

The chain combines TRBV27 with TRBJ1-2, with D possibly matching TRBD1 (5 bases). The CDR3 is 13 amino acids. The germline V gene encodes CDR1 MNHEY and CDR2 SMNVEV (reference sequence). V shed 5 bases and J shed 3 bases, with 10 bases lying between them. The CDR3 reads CASSLREDYGYTF. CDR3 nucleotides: TGTGCCAGCAGTCTCAGGGAAGACTATGGCTACACCTTC.

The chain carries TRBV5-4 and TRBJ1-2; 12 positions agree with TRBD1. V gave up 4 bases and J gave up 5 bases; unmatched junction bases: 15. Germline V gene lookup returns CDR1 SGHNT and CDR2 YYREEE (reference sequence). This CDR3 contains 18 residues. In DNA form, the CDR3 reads TGTGCCAGCAGCCCGCCAACCGGGACAGGGGGCGAGGGTTATGGCTACACCTTC. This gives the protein CASSPPTGTGGEGYGYTF.

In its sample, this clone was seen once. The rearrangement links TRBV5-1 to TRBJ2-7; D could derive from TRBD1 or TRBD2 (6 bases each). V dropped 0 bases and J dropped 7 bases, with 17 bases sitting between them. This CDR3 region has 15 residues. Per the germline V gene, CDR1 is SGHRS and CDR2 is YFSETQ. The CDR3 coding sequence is TGCGCCAGCAGCTTGGGGACAGCGGGCGACCGGGAGCAGTACTTC. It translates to CASSLGTAGDREQYF.

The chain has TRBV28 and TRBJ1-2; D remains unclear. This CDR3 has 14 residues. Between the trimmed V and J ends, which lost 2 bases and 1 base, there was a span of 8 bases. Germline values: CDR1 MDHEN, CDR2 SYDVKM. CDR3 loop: CASSLLSFNYGYTF. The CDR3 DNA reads TGTGCCAGCAGTTTACTCAGTTTTAACTATGGCTACACCTTC.

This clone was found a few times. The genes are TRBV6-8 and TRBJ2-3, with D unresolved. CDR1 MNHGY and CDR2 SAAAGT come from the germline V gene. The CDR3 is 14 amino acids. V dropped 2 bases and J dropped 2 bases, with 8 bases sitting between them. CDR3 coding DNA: TGTGCCAGCAGTTACACGGTTAACACAGATACGCAGTATTTT. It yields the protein CASSYTVNTDTQYF.

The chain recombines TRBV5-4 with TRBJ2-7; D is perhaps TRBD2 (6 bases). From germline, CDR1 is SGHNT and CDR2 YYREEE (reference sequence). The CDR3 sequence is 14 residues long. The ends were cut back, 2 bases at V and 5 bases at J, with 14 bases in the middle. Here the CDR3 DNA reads TGTGCCAGCAGCTTCGGGGGACGTGTCGACGAGCAGTACTTC. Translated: CASSFGGRVDEQYF.

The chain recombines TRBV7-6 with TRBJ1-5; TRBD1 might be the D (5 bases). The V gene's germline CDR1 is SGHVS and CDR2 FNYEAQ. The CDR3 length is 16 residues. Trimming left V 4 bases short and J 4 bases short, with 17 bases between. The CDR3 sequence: CASSSRSSGINQPQHF. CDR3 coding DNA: TGTGCCAGCAGCTCTAGAAGCTCAGGGATAAATCAGCCCCAGCATTTT.

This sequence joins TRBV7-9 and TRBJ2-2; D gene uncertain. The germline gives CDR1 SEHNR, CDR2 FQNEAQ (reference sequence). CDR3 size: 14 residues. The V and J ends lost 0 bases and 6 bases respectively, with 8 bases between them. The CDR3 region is CASSLAGGSGELFF. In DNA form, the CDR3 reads TGTGCCAGCAGCTTAGCAGGTGGCTCCGGGGAGCTGTTTTTT.

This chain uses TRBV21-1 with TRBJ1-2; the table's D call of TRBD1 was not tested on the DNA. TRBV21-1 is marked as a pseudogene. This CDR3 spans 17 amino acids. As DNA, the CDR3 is TGTGCCAGCAGCAAAGGGGGACAGGGCGAAGCTAACTATGGCTACACCTTC. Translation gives CASSKGGQGEANYGYTF.

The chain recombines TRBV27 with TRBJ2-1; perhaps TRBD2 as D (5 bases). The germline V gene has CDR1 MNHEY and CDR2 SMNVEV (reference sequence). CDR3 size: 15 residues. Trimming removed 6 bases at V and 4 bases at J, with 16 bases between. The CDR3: CASSLSRLLYNEQFF. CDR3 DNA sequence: TGTGCCAGCAGCCTTTCGCGACTACTATACAATGAGCAGTTCTTC.

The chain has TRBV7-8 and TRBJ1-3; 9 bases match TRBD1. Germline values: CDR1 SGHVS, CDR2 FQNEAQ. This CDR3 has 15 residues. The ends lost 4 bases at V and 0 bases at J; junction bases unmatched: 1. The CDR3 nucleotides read TGTGCCAGCAGCTCGGGACAGGGCTCTGGAAACACCATATATTTT. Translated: CASSSGQGSGNTIYF.

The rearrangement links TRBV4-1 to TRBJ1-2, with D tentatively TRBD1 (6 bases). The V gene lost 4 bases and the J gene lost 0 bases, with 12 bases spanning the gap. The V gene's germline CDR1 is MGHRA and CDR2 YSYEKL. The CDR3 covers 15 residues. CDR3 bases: TGCGCCAGCAGCCCAACGGACAGATCTAACTATGGCTACACCTTC. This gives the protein CASSPTDRSNYGYTF.

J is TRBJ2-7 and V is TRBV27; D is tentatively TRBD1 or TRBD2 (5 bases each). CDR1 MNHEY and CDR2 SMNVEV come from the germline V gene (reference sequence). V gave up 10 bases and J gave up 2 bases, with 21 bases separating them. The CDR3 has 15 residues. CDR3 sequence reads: CATRSDGTAPYEQYF. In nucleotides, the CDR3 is TGTGCCACCAGGTCGGACGGGACGGCACCCTACGAGCAGTACTTC.

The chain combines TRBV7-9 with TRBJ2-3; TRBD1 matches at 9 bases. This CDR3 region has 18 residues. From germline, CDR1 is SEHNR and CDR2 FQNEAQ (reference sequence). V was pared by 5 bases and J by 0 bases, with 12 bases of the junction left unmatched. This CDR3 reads CASSPRGTGTSSTDTQYF. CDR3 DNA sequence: TGTGCCAGCAGCCCAAGAGGGACAGGGACGTCTAGCACAGATACGCAGTATTTT.

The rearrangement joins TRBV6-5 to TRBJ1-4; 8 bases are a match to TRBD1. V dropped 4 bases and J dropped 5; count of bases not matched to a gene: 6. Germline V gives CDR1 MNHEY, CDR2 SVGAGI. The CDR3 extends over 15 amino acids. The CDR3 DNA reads TGTGCCAGCAGTTCGAGGCGACAGGGGAATGAAAAACTGTTTTTT. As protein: CASSSRRQGNEKLFF.

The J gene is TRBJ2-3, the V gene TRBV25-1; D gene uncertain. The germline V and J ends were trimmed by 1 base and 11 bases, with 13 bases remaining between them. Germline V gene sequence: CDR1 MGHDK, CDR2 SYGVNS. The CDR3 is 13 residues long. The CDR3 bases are TGTGCCAGCAGTGAATGGAGAGGCAGGCAGCAGTATTTT. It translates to CASSEWRGRQQYF.

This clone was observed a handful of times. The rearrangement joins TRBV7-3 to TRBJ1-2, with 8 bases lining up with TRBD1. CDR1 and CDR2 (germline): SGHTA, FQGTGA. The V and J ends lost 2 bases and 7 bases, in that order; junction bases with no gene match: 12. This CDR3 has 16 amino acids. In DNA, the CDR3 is TGTGCCAGCAGCTTATCAGGCACAGGGGGTCTATTTGGCTACACCTTC. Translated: CASSLSGTGGLFGYTF.